The T cell receptor beta chain under discussion was sequenced for a study of beta chain features in type 1 diabetes. Germline V gene lookup returns CDR1 LGHNA and CDR2 YSLEER. Trimming took off 5 bases at V and 6 bases at J, with 10 bases between the two ends. This CDR3 region has 13 residues. What was sequenced were expressed TCRB transcripts, since all of the isolated RNA had been reverse transcribed. Repertoires were generated with immunoSEQ multiplex PCR, while TCRdb's copy carries only in-frame clones and drops some. In the table there are a few hundred thousand clones, over 11% of which are singletons. It was via CD45RO/CCR7/CD25/CD127/CD95/CD27 that CD4+ naive, central memory, regulatory and stem cell-like memory cells were sorted. Purity of each sorted population was above 95%. A remark on this clone: What it binds is unknown.

General study points: It was among patients, rather than healthy donors, that naive, central memory and Treg TCRB repertoires appeared more similar. Moderate but significant shortening of TCRB CDR3s was recorded in all four CD4+ subsets from Type 1 diabetes patients.

Material for sequencing was naive CD4+ T cells from blood. The receptor's source is a man aged 25-45 years in good health. J is TRBJ2-2 and V is TRBV4-3; no reliable D call. CDR3 sequence: CASSLRPAGELFF. CDR3 in DNA: TGCGCCAGCAGCTTAAGACCCGCCGGGGAGCTGTTTTTT.